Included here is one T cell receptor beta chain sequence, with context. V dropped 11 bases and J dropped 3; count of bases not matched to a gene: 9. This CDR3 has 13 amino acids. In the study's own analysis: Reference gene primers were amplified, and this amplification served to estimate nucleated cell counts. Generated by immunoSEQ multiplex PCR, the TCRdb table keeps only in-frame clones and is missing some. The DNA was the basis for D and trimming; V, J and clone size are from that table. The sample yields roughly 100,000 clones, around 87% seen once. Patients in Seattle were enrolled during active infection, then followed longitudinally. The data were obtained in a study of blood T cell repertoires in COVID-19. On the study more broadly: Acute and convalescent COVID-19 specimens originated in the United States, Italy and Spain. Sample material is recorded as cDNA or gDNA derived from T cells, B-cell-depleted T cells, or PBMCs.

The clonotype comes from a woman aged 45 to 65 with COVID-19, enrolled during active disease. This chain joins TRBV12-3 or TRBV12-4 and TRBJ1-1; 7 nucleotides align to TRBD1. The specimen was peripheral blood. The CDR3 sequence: CAVQTRGDTEAFF. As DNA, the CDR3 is TGTGCCGTACAAACCAGGGGGGACACTGAAGCTTTCTTT.